The clone carrying this T cell receptor beta chain showed up many times. The antigen remains undetermined. The germline V gene has CDR1 KGHDR and CDR2 SFDVKD. The CDR3 is made up of 15 amino acids. V was shortened by 3 bases and J by 3 bases, with 11 bases between the two germline ends. This sample was included in a study of early T cells in non-severe SARS-CoV-2 infection. At the level of the study: Unpaired chains resulted from sequencing bulk RNA of unsorted whole blood.

Individual cDNA molecules were tagged with unique molecular identifiers. Using its own MiXCR run on the 5' RACE reads, TCRdb lists one record per CDR3 protein. The table records 95,000 to 120,000 distinct CDR3 sequences, roughly an eighth of them present only once. Study conclusions and caveats: Matching results from VDJdb favored anti-spike CD8 responses, leaving private and CD4 specificities undetected.

The chain couples TRBV24-1 to TRBJ2-1; no clear D. Sample: whole blood. The sequence came from an adult who was a healthcare worker with PCR-confirmed SARS-CoV-2 infection or an uninfected control (not recorded which). This chain's CDR3 is CATSDPVSDYNEQFF. CDR3 nucleotide sequence: TGTGCCACCAGTGATCCAGTGAGCGACTACAATGAGCAGTTCTTC.